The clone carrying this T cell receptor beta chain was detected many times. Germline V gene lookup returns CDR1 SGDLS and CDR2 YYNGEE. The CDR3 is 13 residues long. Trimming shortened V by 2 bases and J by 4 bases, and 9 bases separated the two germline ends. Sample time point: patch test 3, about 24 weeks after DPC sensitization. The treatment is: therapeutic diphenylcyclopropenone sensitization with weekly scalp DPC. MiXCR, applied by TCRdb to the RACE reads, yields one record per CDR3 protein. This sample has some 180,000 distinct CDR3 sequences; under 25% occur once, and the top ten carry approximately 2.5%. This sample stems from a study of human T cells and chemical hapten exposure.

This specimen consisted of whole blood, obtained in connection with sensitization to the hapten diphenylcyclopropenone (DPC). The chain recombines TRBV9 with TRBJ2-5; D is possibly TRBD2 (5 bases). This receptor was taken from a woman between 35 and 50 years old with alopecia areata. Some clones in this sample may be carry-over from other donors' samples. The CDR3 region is CASSVEGRETQYF. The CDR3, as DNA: TGTGCCAGCAGCGTGGAAGGGAGAGAGACCCAGTACTTC.